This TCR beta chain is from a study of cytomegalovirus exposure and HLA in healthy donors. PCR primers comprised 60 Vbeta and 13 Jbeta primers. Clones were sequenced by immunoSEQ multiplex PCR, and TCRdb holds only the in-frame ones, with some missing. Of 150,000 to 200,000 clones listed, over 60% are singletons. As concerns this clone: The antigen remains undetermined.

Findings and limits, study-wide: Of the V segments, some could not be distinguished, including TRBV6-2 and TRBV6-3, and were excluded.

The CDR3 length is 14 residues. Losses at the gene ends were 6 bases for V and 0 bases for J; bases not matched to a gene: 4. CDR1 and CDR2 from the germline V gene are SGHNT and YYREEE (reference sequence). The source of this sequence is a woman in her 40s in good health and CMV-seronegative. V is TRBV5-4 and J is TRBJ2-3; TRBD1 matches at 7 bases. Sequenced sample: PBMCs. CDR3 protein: CASMTQGSTDTQYF. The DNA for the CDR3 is TGTGCCAGCATGACACAGGGGAGCACAGATACGCAGTATTTT.